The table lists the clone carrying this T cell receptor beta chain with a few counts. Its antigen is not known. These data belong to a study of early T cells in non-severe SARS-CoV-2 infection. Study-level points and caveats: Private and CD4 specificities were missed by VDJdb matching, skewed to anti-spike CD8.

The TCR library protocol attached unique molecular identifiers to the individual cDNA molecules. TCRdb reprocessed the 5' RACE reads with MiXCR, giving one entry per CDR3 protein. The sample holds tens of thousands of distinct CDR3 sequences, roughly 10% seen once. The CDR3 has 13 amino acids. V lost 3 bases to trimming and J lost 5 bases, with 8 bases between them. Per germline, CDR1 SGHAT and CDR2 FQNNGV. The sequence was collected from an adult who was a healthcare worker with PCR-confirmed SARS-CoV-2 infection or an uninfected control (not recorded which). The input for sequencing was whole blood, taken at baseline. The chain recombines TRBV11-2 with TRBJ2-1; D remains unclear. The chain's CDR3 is CASSFSLNNEQFF. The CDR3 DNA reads TGTGCCAGCAGCTTTTCGCTAAACAATGAGCAGTTCTTC.